This TCR beta chain is drawn from a study of blood T cells in healthy people across ages. The CDR3 runs to 13 residues. V was shortened by 5 bases and J by 3 bases, with 14 bases between the two germline ends. Germline CDR1 and CDR2: GTSNPN and SVGIG (reference sequence). PCR was performed a second time for about 7 to 12 cycles using a sample-barcoded 5' primer and a J-beta primer mix. TCRdb recomputed calls from the 5' RACE reads with MiXCR, one row per CDR3 protein. The data hold fewer than 900,000 distinct CDR3 sequences, with approximately 39% observed a single time. The rearrangement joins TRBV30 to TRBJ2-7; the D gene could be TRBD1 or TRBD2 (5 bases each). Sequencing input: blood. This clonotype was sampled from a woman in her fifties or sixties in good health. The CDR3 nucleotides read TGTGCCTGGGAGAGGGGTGGAAGCTACGAGCAGTACTTC. It yields the protein CAWERGGSYEQYF.